The rows below give T cell receptor beta chains drawn from one sample of a study of T cell responses to AZD1222 COVID-19 vaccine. Data came from immunoSEQ multiplex PCR; TCRdb stores just in-frame clones and leaves some out. Of approximately 140,000 clones listed, more than 75% were seen once; the top ten hold 4% to 6%. The sample consisted of peripheral blood, taken on day 0 of AZD1222 vaccination. The receptors were sampled from an adult in good health. Each CDR3 is given with its conserved first and last residue. Fields, in order: clone size, V gene, J gene, D gene, CDR3 protein, CDR3 DNA. The D gene is left open where the match is weak. Clone size is shown for a subset of rows, as once, few, many or a class of expanded clone.

.,TRBV6-6,TRBJ1-5,TRBD1,CASSLTEDRGGQPQHF,TGTGCCAGCAGTCTCACGGAGGACAGGGGAGGTCAGCCCCAGCATTTT
.,TRBV7-3,TRBJ2-3,.,CASSLEGHADTQYF,TGTGCCAGCAGCTTAGAGGGGCACGCAGATACGCAGTATTTT
.,TRBV11-3,TRBJ2-7,TRBD2,CASSLGRDPGGEQYF,TGTGCCAGCAGCTTAGGTCGCGACCCGGGGGGCGAGCAGTACTTC
.,TRBV5-1,TRBJ1-6,.,CASSLEGQAISPLHF,TGCGCCAGCAGCTTGGAAGGCCAAGCTATCTCACCCCTCCACTTT
.,TRBV6-2/TRBV6-3,TRBJ2-1,TRBD2,CASSLSGGYNEQFF,TGTGCCAGCAGCCTAAGCGGGGGCTACAATGAGCAGTTCTTC
.,TRBV9,TRBJ2-1,.,CASSVDAASYNEQFF,TGTGCCAGCAGCGTAGACGCGGCCTCCTACAATGAGCAGTTCTTC
.,TRBV2,TRBJ2-1,TRBD2,CASSKTSGVENEQFF,TGTGCCAGCAGCAAGACTAGCGGGGTAGAAAATGAGCAGTTCTTC
.,TRBV4-3,TRBJ2-6,.,CASSPLVGAGANVLTF,TGCGCCAGCAGCCCCCTGGTGGGGGCAGGGGCCAACGTCCTGACTTTC
.,TRBV11-2,TRBJ2-6,.,CASSLVSSGANVLTF,TGTGCCAGCAGCTTAGTCTCTTCTGGGGCCAACGTCCTGACTTTC
once,TRBV11-2,TRBJ2-7,.,CASSLDPSYEQYF,TGTGCCAGCAGCTTAGATCCGAGCTACGAGCAGTACTTC
.,TRBV5-5,TRBJ1-5,TRBD1,CASSPFGWENRGGNQPQHF,TGTGCCAGCAGCCCCTTCGGGTGGGAGAACAGGGGTGGCAATCAGCCCCAGCATTTT
.,TRBV6-5,TRBJ2-3,TRBD1,CASSWGTGDPTDTQYF,TGTGCCAGCAGTTGGGGGACAGGGGACCCCACAGATACGCAGTATTTT
.,TRBV9,TRBJ2-2,TRBD2,CASSDSGRASATGELFF,TGTGCCAGCAGCGATAGCGGGAGGGCCTCGGCCACCGGGGAGCTGTTTTTT
.,TRBV6-6,TRBJ1-6,.,CASSGSGGVGSPLHF,TGTGCCAGCAGCGGGTCGGGGGGCGTAGGCTCACCCCTCCACTTT
.,TRBV5-1,TRBJ2-5,TRBD1,CASSPNRQGAETQYF,TGCGCCAGCAGCCCAAACAGACAGGGGGCAGAGACCCAGTACTTC
.,TRBV28,TRBJ2-5,.,CASSRIRETQYF,TGTGCCAGCAGTCGAATCCGGGAGACCCAGTACTTC
once,TRBV5-1,TRBJ2-2,TRBD2,CASSSVAGVLTGELFF,TGCGCCAGCAGCTCCGTAGCGGGAGTCTTGACCGGGGAGCTGTTTTTT
few,TRBV9,TRBJ1-3,.,CASSVEASYGNTIYF,TGTGCCAGCAGCGTAGAGGCCTCCTATGGAAACACCATATATTTT
.,TRBV24-1,TRBJ2-1,TRBD1,CATSDPHRGQDEQFF,TGTGCCACCAGTGATCCACACAGGGGGCAGGATGAGCAGTTCTTC
once,TRBV9,TRBJ1-5,.,CASSVQGNQPQHF,TGTGCCAGCAGCGTTCAGGGTAATCAGCCCCAGCATTTT
.,TRBV5-1,TRBJ2-3,TRBD2,CASSMTSGGSTDTQYF,TGCGCCAGCAGCATGACTAGCGGGGGGAGCACAGATACGCAGTATTTT
once,TRBV14,TRBJ2-4,.,CASSQGEQGKNIQYF,TGTGCCAGCAGCCAAGGGGAACAAGGCAAAAACATTCAGTACTTC
.,TRBV18,TRBJ2-7,TRBD1,CASSPGGTGNEQYF,TGTGCCAGCTCACCAGGGGGGACAGGGAACGAGCAGTACTTC
.,TRBV10-3,TRBJ2-7,TRBD2,CAISDPSGAKIYEQYF,TGTGCCATCAGTGACCCCAGCGGGGCTAAGATCTACGAGCAGTACTTC
.,TRBV6-2/TRBV6-3,TRBJ1-2,TRBD1,CASSLTRTGFYGYTF,TGTGCCAGCAGCCTAACGAGGACAGGCTTCTATGGCTACACCTTC
once,TRBV4-3,TRBJ2-1,.,CASSLDYSYNEQFF,TGCGCCAGCAGCCTGGACTACTCCTACAATGAGCAGTTCTTC
.,TRBV9,TRBJ2-2,.,CASSVGTPGELFF,TGTGCCAGCAGCGTAGGAACCCCCGGGGAGCTGTTTTTT
.,TRBV28,TRBJ1-1,TRBD1,CASRKTGVMNTEAFF,TGTGCCAGCAGAAAGACAGGGGTCATGAACACTGAAGCTTTCTTT
once,TRBV27,TRBJ1-1,.,CASFTSHPTEAFF,TGTGCCAGCTTCACCTCCCATCCCACTGAAGCTTTCTTT
.,TRBV5-1,TRBJ1-2,TRBD1,CASSLGTGVEGYTF,TGCGCCAGCAGCTTAGGGACAGGGGTGGAGGGCTACACCTTC
.,TRBV7-2,TRBJ2-7,.,CASSLDLPYEQYF,TGTGCCAGCAGCTTAGATCTCCCTTACGAGCAGTACTTC
.,TRBV7-2,TRBJ1-5,.,CASSLAGHWQPQHF,TGTGCCAGCAGCTTAGCGGGACACTGGCAGCCCCAGCATTTT
.,TRBV3-1/TRBV3-2,TRBJ2-7,.,CASSRNEQYF,TGTGCCAGCAGCCGAAACGAGCAGTACTTC
once,TRBV7-2,TRBJ2-4,.,CASSLAWGAKNIQYF,TGTGCCAGCAGCTTAGCGTGGGGGGCCAAAAACATTCAGTACTTC
.,TRBV4-2,TRBJ2-3,TRBD2,CASSQSPGGTTYTDTQYF,TGTGCCAGCAGCCAATCCCCCGGGGGGACTACCTACACAGATACGCAGTATTTT
.,TRBV6-6,TRBJ2-7,.,CASTTGLSGSYEQYF,TGTGCCAGCACCACGGGGCTTTCTGGATCCTACGAGCAGTACTTC
.,TRBV4-3,TRBJ2-7,.,CASSQDWQGLHEQYF,TGCGCCAGCAGCCAAGATTGGCAGGGTCTCCACGAGCAGTACTTC
few,TRBV6-1,TRBJ2-7,TRBD1,CASSDLDRGIEQYF,TGTGCCAGCAGTGATCTGGACAGGGGGATCGAGCAGTACTTC
.,TRBV25-1,TRBJ2-7,.,CASSGGAGEYEQYF,TGTGCCAGCAGTGGGGGGGCAGGGGAATACGAGCAGTACTTC
.,TRBV4-3,TRBJ2-1,.,CASSLRSGLSEQFF,TGCGCCAGCAGCCTGCGATCGGGATTGAGTGAGCAGTTCTTC
.,TRBV7-9,TRBJ2-1,.,CASSRRAAYNEQFF,TGTGCCAGCAGCCGAAGGGCTGCTTACAATGAGCAGTTCTTC
.,TRBV11-3,TRBJ1-1,.,CASSSTSMNTEAFF,TGTGCCAGCAGCTCAACGTCGATGAACACTGAAGCTTTCTTT
.,TRBV5-8,TRBJ2-1,TRBD2,CASSSIRLAGGYNEQFF,TGTGCCAGCAGCTCGATCCGACTAGCGGGAGGTTACAATGAGCAGTTCTTC
.,TRBV20-1,TRBJ1-3,.,CSASIGSGGNTIYF,TGCAGTGCTAGTATCGGCAGCGGTGGAAACACCATATATTTT
.,TRBV6-5,TRBJ1-6,.,CASSLTENSPLHF,TGTGCCAGCTCCCTCACAGAGAATTCACCCCTCCACTTT
.,TRBV7-9,TRBJ2-7,.,CASSSGGHYEQYF,TGTGCCAGCAGCTCCGGCGGACACTACGAGCAGTACTTC
.,TRBV4-3,TRBJ1-5,TRBD1,CASSRATGDSSQPQHF,TGCGCCAGCAGCCGCGCCACAGGGGATAGTTCTCAGCCCCAGCATTTT
.,TRBV18,TRBJ1-1,.,CASSPGGDTEAFF,TGTGCCAGCTCACCAGGGGGGGACACTGAAGCTTTCTTT
.,TRBV7-9,TRBJ1-1,.,CASSSFWAGPRTEAFF,TGTGCCAGCAGCTCTTTTTGGGCCGGCCCTAGAACTGAAGCTTTCTTT
.,TRBV3-1/TRBV3-2,TRBJ2-5,TRBD1,CASSQDESRGFLQETQYF,TGTGCCAGCAGCCAAGATGAAAGCAGGGGGTTCCTCCAAGAGACCCAGTACTTC
once,TRBV9,TRBJ2-1,TRBD1,CASSASTGGEQFF,TGTGCCAGCAGCGCCTCCACAGGGGGTGAGCAGTTCTTC
once,TRBV9,TRBJ1-5,.,CASSVGGIFQPQHF,TGTGCCAGCAGCGTAGGAGGAATATTTCAGCCCCAGCATTTT
.,TRBV6-2/TRBV6-3,TRBJ1-3,.,CASSSTGTGNTIYF,TGTGCCAGCAGTTCAACAGGGACTGGAAACACCATATATTTT
once,TRBV6-2/TRBV6-3,TRBJ2-7,TRBD2,CASSTGGNEQYF,TGTGCCAGCAGTACGGGAGGGAACGAGCAGTACTTC
once,TRBV2,TRBJ2-1,.,CASTARENPNEQFF,TGTGCCAGCACGGCCCGGGAAAACCCCAATGAGCAGTTCTTC
.,TRBV24-1,TRBJ1-2,TRBD1,CATSDPGTGGDGYTF,TGTGCCACCAGTGATCCCGGGACAGGGGGCGATGGCTACACCTTC
.,TRBV5-1,TRBJ2-2,.,CASSPGQRGTPPGELFF,TGCGCCAGCAGCCCGGGTCAGCGCGGGACGCCGCCCGGGGAGCTGTTTTTT
.,TRBV2,TRBJ2-1,TRBD2,CASATSGWGEQFF,TGTGCCAGCGCCACTAGCGGATGGGGTGAGCAGTTCTTC
once,TRBV7-2,TRBJ2-7,TRBD2,CASRTSLAGTYEQYF,TGTGCCAGCAGGACAAGCCTAGCGGGTACCTACGAGCAGTACTTC
.,TRBV12-5,TRBJ1-1,.,CASGLDRATEAFF,TGTGCTAGTGGTTTGGACAGGGCGACTGAAGCTTTCTTT